One and the same sample provided the 4 T cell receptor beta chains below, sequenced in a study of blood T cells in healthy people across ages. PCR was performed a second time for roughly 7 to 11 cycles using a sample-barcoded 5' primer and a J-beta primer mix. TCRdb called the 5' RACE reads again in MiXCR, with one record for every CDR3 protein. The sample has approximately 780,000 distinct CDR3 sequences, more than 25% seen once. The sample was also linked to a second study, of T cells of mothers and their children.

The sequencing input was blood. These receptors were obtained from a boy aged 10-17 years in good health.

Only a few counts were recorded for this clonotype. The gene calls are TRBV24-1 and TRBJ2-4; no firm D call. The V and J ends lost 3 bases and 0 bases respectively, with 14 bases between them. This CDR3 is built from 17 residues. In germline, CDR1 is KGHDR, CDR2 SFDVKD. The CDR3 DNA reads as TGTGCCACCAGTGATCCAGGACCCTACATAGCCAAAAACATTCAGTACTTC. Amino acid sequence: CATSDPGPYIAKNIQYF.

The chain has TRBV7-2 and TRBJ2-1, with D tentatively TRBD2 (7 bases). The CDR3 contains 17 residues. The V end lost 5 bases, the J end lost 2 bases, and 19 bases lay between the germline ends. Germline CDR1 reads SGHTA; CDR2 reads FQGNSA. The DNA of the CDR3 is TGTGCCAGCAGCCCGAGGGGCGGGGGCCGAACCTACAATGAGCAGTTCTTC. Amino acid sequence: CASSPRGGGRTYNEQFF.

This clonotype was seen more than once but under ten times. The rearrangement joins TRBV5-1 to TRBJ2-5, with 7 nucleotides matching TRBD2. V was pared by 4 bases and J by 3 bases, with 6 bases of the junction left unmatched. The CDR3 is 14 residues long. Germline values: CDR1 SGHRS, CDR2 YFSETQ. For the CDR3, the DNA is TGCGCCAGCAGCGCCGGGACTACGAAAGAGACCCAGTACTTC. It is translated as CASSAGTTKETQYF.

This chain uses TRBV9 with TRBJ2-3, with D perhaps matching TRBD1 or TRBD2 (6 bases each). Between the trimmed V and J ends, which lost 0 bases and 6 bases, there was a span of 14 bases. CDR1 SGDLS and CDR2 YYNGEE come from the germline V gene. This CDR3 region has 15 residues. CDR3 DNA sequence: TGTGCCAGCAGCGTAGCCGGGGGCATCTTGGATACGCAGTATTTT. Its protein is CASSVAGGILDTQYF.